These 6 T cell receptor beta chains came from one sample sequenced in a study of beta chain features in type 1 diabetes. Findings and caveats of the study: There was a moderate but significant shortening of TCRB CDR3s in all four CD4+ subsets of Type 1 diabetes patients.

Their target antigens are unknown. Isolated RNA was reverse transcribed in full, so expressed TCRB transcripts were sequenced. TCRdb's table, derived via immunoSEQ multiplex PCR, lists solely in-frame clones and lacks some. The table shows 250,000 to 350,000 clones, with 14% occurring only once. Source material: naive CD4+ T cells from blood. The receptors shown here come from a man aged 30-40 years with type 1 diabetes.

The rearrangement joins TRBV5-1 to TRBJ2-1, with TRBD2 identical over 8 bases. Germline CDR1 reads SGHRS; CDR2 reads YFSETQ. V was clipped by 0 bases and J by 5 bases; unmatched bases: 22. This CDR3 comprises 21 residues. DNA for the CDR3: TGCGCCAGCAGCTTGGTGGGAGCTCTAGCGGGCCCGACGAGCGTCAACAATGAGCAGTTCTTC. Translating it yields CASSLVGALAGPTSVNNEQFF.

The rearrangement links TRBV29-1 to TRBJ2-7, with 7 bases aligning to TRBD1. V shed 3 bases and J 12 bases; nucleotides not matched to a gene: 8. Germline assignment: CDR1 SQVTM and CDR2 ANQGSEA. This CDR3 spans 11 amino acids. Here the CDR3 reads CSVDFLDRTYF. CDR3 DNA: TGCAGCGTTGATTTTCTGGACAGGACGTACTTC.

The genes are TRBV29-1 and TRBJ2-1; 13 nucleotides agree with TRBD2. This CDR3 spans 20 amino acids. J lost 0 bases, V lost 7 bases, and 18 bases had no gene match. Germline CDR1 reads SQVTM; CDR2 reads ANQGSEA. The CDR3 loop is CSARTGPGLAGFRSYNEQFF. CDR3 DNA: TGCAGCGCCCGGACAGGCCCGGGACTAGCGGGATTCCGCTCCTACAATGAGCAGTTCTTC.

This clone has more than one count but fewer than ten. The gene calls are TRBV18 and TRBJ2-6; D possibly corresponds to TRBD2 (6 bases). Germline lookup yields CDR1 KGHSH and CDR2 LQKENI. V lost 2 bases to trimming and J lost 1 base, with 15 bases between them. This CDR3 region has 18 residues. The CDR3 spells CASSPLRGFASGANVLTF. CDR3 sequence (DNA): TGTGCCAGCTCACCATTGCGGGGATTTGCTTCTGGGGCCAACGTCCTGACTTTC.

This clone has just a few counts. The CDR3: CASSLGHGNQPQHF. CDR3 nucleotide sequence: TGCGCCAGCAGCTTGGGACATGGCAATCAGCCCCAGCATTTT. The chain has TRBV5-1 and TRBJ1-5; D unresolved. This CDR3 has 14 residues. V was pared by 0 bases and J by 2 bases, with 6 bases between. Germline V gene lookup returns CDR1 SGHRS and CDR2 YFSETQ.

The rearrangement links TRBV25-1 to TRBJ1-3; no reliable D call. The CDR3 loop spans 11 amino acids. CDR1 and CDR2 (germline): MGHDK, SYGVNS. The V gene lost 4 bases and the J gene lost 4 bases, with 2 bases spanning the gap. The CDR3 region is CASSAGNTIYF. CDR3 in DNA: TGTGCCAGCAGTGCAGGAAACACCATATATTTT.